Listed here are 2 T cell receptor beta chains from one sample, sequenced in a study of shared clonotypes between healthy human individuals. Repertoires were generated with immunoSEQ multiplex PCR, while TCRdb's copy carries only in-frame clones and drops some. This sample has some 1,400,000 clones; around 97% occur once, and the top ten carry 0.95% to 1.5%. Specimen: naive CD4+ T cells sorted from blood. Sample subset: CD45RA+ positively selected. The receptors were gathered from a man aged 30 to 39 in good health.

A remark on this clone: Additional DNA sequences in this sample encode the identical CDR3. This rearrangement joins TRBV6-1 to TRBJ2-3, with TRBD1 matching 10 bases. Germline CDR1 MNHNS, CDR2 SASEGT. V lost 3 bases, J lost 3 bases, and 3 bases stayed unmatched. CDR3 length equals 15 residues. CDR3 in DNA: TGTGCCAGCAGTGAGGGACAGGGGAGGACAGATACGCAGTATTTT. It codes for CASSEGQGRTDTQYF.

This rearrangement joins TRBV5-4 to TRBJ2-3; the D is unclear. The CDR3 totals 13 residues. Trimming took 9 bases from V and 0 from J, leaving 11 bases between them. Germline CDR1 is SGHNT and CDR2 is YYREEE (reference sequence). This CDR3 reads CANSSGSTDTQYF. The CDR3 DNA reads TGTGCCAACTCCAGTGGAAGCACAGATACGCAGTATTTT.